This T cell receptor beta chain was obtained from a study of T cell changes during pregnancy in multiple sclerosis. Germline V gene lookup returns CDR1 MNHNS and CDR2 SASEGT. This CDR3 is built from 14 residues. V shed 7 bases and J shed 2 bases, with 12 bases lying between them. The data were produced by immunoSEQ multiplex PCR, yet TCRdb's version contains in-frame clones alone and is incomplete. The data show 51,000 or so clones, approximately 93% seen once. This TCR was sampled from a female donor with multiple sclerosis, enrolled in a pregnancy study. The V gene is TRBV6-1, the J gene TRBJ2-1; tentative D call: TRBD1 (6 bases). The sample was peripheral blood, taken in the second trimester of pregnancy. CDR3 loop: CASTHRTAYNEQFF. CDR3 coding DNA: TGTGCCAGCACCCATAGGACAGCCTACAATGAGCAGTTCTTC.